The rows below give T cell receptor beta chains drawn from one sample of a study of T-cell memory formation after mild COVID-19. TCRdb redid the calling of the 5' RACE reads with MiXCR, one entry per CDR3 protein. The profile shows some 100,000 distinct CDR3 sequences, 11% of them singletons. What was sequenced was PBMCs or a T cell subset sorted from them (not recorded which). The receptors stem from a young man who had mild COVID-19 (a few samples of this study predate the infection). Cell type and time point are not known. CDR3s include the opening cysteine and the closing phenylalanine or tryptophan. Fields, in order: V gene, clone size, J gene, D gene, CDR3 protein, CDR3 DNA. A D gene is named only where the DNA matches it firmly. Only part of the rows carry a size: once, few, many, or a class if the clone is expanded.

v_gene: TRBV27; abundance: few; j_gene: TRBJ2-1; d_gene: NA; CDR3aa: CASSLAVTANEQFF; CDR3nt: TGTGCCAGCAGTTTAGCGGTAACGGCCAATGAGCAGTTCTTC
v_gene: TRBV20-1; abundance: many; j_gene: TRBJ2-1; d_gene: NA; CDR3aa: CSAEGYNEQFF; CDR3nt: TGCAGTGCTGAGGGATACAATGAGCAGTTCTTC
v_gene: TRBV10-2; abundance: few; j_gene: TRBJ1-1; d_gene: NA; CDR3aa: CATQNTGKAFF; CDR3nt: TGCGCCACGCAGAACACAGGGAAAGCTTTCTTT
v_gene: TRBV3-1; abundance: NA; j_gene: TRBJ1-1; d_gene: TRBD1; CDR3aa: CASSQETGTGTEAFF; CDR3nt: TGTGCCAGCAGCCAAGAGACAGGGACCGGGACTGAAGCTTTCTTT
v_gene: TRBV7-9; abundance: many; j_gene: TRBJ1-5; d_gene: TRBD1; CDR3aa: CASSFGQGVYSNQPQHF; CDR3nt: TGTGCCAGCAGCTTCGGACAGGGGGTCTATAGCAATCAGCCCCAGCATTTT
v_gene: TRBV19; abundance: NA; j_gene: TRBJ1-1; d_gene: TRBD1; CDR3aa: CASKTGGAEAFF; CDR3nt: TGTGCCAGTAAGACAGGGGGCGCGGAAGCTTTCTTT
v_gene: TRBV2; abundance: NA; j_gene: TRBJ1-5; d_gene: NA; CDR3aa: CASSPPDTYQPQHF; CDR3nt: TGTGCCAGCAGTCCTCCGGACACTTATCAGCCCCAGCATTTT
v_gene: TRBV19; abundance: few; j_gene: TRBJ2-7; d_gene: NA; CDR3aa: CASSPGGGEQYF; CDR3nt: TGTGCCAGTAGTCCCGGCGGAGGTGAGCAGTACTTC
v_gene: TRBV6-4; abundance: NA; j_gene: TRBJ1-5; d_gene: NA; CDR3aa: CASSDTSAFDRVGQPQHF; CDR3nt: TGTGCCAGCAGTGACACCTCCGCATTCGACAGAGTTGGTCAGCCCCAGCATTTT
v_gene: TRBV2; abundance: few; j_gene: TRBJ2-3; d_gene: NA; CDR3aa: CANEGAGRTDTQYF; CDR3nt: TGTGCCAACGAAGGCGCGGGGCGCACAGATACGCAGTATTTT
v_gene: TRBV27; abundance: NA; j_gene: TRBJ1-1; d_gene: NA; CDR3aa: CASRKDGGNLNTEAFF; CDR3nt: TGTGCCAGCAGAAAGGACGGGGGTAATCTGAACACTGAAGCTTTCTTT
v_gene: TRBV4-2; abundance: many; j_gene: TRBJ2-7; d_gene: NA; CDR3aa: CASSQEIRDFTYEQYF; CDR3nt: TGTGCCAGCAGCCAAGAGATACGGGACTTTACCTACGAGCAGTACTTC
v_gene: TRBV3-1; abundance: NA; j_gene: TRBJ1-6; d_gene: NA; CDR3aa: CASRGVVPYNSPLHF; CDR3nt: TGTGCCTCAAGGGGGGTAGTCCCCTATAATTCACCCCTCCACTTT
v_gene: TRBV3-1; abundance: NA; j_gene: TRBJ2-1; d_gene: NA; CDR3aa: CASSHASVYNEQFF; CDR3nt: TGTGCCAGCAGCCATGCTTCGGTGTACAATGAGCAGTTCTTC
v_gene: TRBV4-1; abundance: few; j_gene: TRBJ2-5; d_gene: NA; CDR3aa: CASSQDGRDKETQYF; CDR3nt: TGCGCCAGCAGCCAAGATGGCAGGGATAAGGAGACCCAGTACTTC
v_gene: TRBV30; abundance: few; j_gene: TRBJ2-5; d_gene: TRBD2; CDR3aa: CAWRGGLETQYF; CDR3nt: TGTGCCTGGAGGGGGGGGTTGGAGACCCAGTACTTC
v_gene: TRBV4-2; abundance: many; j_gene: TRBJ2-7; d_gene: NA; CDR3aa: CASSPLGAYEQYF; CDR3nt: TGTGCCAGCAGCCCCCTTGGCGCCTACGAGCAGTACTTC
v_gene: TRBV4-1; abundance: many; j_gene: TRBJ2-5; d_gene: NA; CDR3aa: CASSPPVLETQYF; CDR3nt: TGCGCCAGCAGCCCCCCGGTTCTGGAGACCCAGTACTTC
v_gene: TRBV24-1; abundance: few; j_gene: TRBJ2-1; d_gene: NA; CDR3aa: CATSDSGRVNEQFF; CDR3nt: TGTGCCACCAGTGATTCGGGTAGGGTAAATGAGCAGTTCTTC
v_gene: TRBV4-1; abundance: NA; j_gene: TRBJ1-5; d_gene: NA; CDR3aa: CASSQVAGANQPQHF; CDR3nt: TGCGCCAGCAGCCAAGTAGCAGGGGCCAATCAGCCCCAGCATTTT
v_gene: TRBV7-2; abundance: NA; j_gene: TRBJ2-3; d_gene: TRBD2; CDR3aa: CASSLLSGGEGTDTQYF; CDR3nt: TGTGCCAGCAGCTTACTAAGCGGGGGGGAGGGCACAGATACGCAGTATTTT
v_gene: TRBV29-1; abundance: few; j_gene: TRBJ2-1; d_gene: TRBD1; CDR3aa: CSVEDVDRGNEQFF; CDR3nt: TGCAGCGTTGAAGATGTGGACAGGGGGAATGAGCAGTTCTTC
v_gene: TRBV7-3; abundance: NA; j_gene: TRBJ2-3; d_gene: TRBD2; CDR3aa: CASRRARASGGPSTDTQYF; CDR3nt: TGTGCCAGCCGCCGGGCCCGGGCTAGCGGGGGGCCTAGCACAGATACGCAGTATTTT
v_gene: TRBV6-5; abundance: many; j_gene: TRBJ1-1; d_gene: NA; CDR3aa: CASSSTGNTEAFF; CDR3nt: TGTGCCAGCAGTTCCACAGGGAACACTGAAGCTTTCTTT
v_gene: TRBV6-5; abundance: NA; j_gene: TRBJ2-1; d_gene: TRBD2; CDR3aa: CASSGGEVYNEQFF; CDR3nt: TGTGCCAGCAGTGGGGGGGAGGTATACAATGAGCAGTTCTTC
v_gene: TRBV5-1; abundance: few; j_gene: TRBJ1-2; d_gene: NA; CDR3aa: CASSSDSDIYGYTF; CDR3nt: TGCGCCAGCAGCTCGGACAGTGACATCTATGGCTACACCTTC
v_gene: TRBV4-3; abundance: many; j_gene: TRBJ2-2; d_gene: TRBD1; CDR3aa: CASSQDRGTGELFF; CDR3nt: TGCGCCAGCAGCCAGGACAGGGGCACCGGGGAGCTGTTTTTC
v_gene: TRBV18; abundance: many; j_gene: TRBJ2-5; d_gene: NA; CDR3aa: CASSPLETQYF; CDR3nt: TGTGCCAGCTCACCATTGGAGACCCAGTACTTC
v_gene: TRBV5-8; abundance: few; j_gene: TRBJ2-1; d_gene: TRBD1; CDR3aa: CASSSYQTGALDNEQFF; CDR3nt: TGTGCCAGCAGCTCGTATCAGACAGGGGCCCTGGACAATGAGCAGTTCTTC
v_gene: TRBV21-1; abundance: few; j_gene: TRBJ1-6; d_gene: NA; CDR3aa: CASSKKRDFYNSPLHF; CDR3nt: TGTGCCAGCAGCAAAAAAAGGGATTTCTATAATTCACCCCTCCACTTT
v_gene: TRBV7-9; abundance: few; j_gene: TRBJ1-2; d_gene: NA; CDR3aa: CASSPPTVSGYTF; CDR3nt: TGTGCCAGCAGCCCCCCAACGGTCTCTGGCTACACCTTC
v_gene: TRBV3-1; abundance: few; j_gene: TRBJ1-6; d_gene: NA; CDR3aa: CASSQSRGGYGSPLHF; CDR3nt: TGTGCCAGCAGCCAGTCGAGGGGGGGGTACGGTTCACCCCTCCACTTT
v_gene: TRBV4-1; abundance: few; j_gene: TRBJ2-5; d_gene: NA; CDR3aa: CASSQEWSIQETQYF; CDR3nt: TGCGCCAGCAGCCAAGAGTGGAGCATCCAAGAGACCCAGTACTTC
v_gene: TRBV4-3; abundance: many; j_gene: TRBJ1-1; d_gene: NA; CDR3aa: CASSQWRATEAFF; CDR3nt: TGCGCCAGCAGCCAGTGGAGGGCCACTGAAGCTTTCTTT
v_gene: TRBV27; abundance: few; j_gene: TRBJ2-7; d_gene: NA; CDR3aa: CASSWRKSYEQYF; CDR3nt: TGTGCCAGCAGTTGGAGGAAATCCTACGAGCAGTACTTC
v_gene: TRBV7-2; abundance: NA; j_gene: TRBJ2-1; d_gene: TRBD2; CDR3aa: CASSLAGGLAVGYNEQFF; CDR3nt: TGTGCCAGCAGCTTAGCAGGGGGACTAGCGGTGGGCTACAATGAGCAGTTCTTC
v_gene: TRBV7-8; abundance: NA; j_gene: TRBJ1-3; d_gene: TRBD1; CDR3aa: CASSLGTGLSGNTIYF; CDR3nt: TGTGCCAGCAGCTTAGGGACAGGCCTCTCTGGAAACACCATATATTTT
v_gene: TRBV6-5; abundance: many; j_gene: TRBJ2-5; d_gene: TRBD2; CDR3aa: CASSPITSVEETQYF; CDR3nt: TGTGCCAGCAGTCCTATCACTAGCGTAGAAGAGACCCAGTACTTC
v_gene: TRBV5-1; abundance: few; j_gene: TRBJ1-4; d_gene: NA; CDR3aa: CASSLAWPPGEKLFF; CDR3nt: TGCGCCAGCAGCCTCGCGTGGCCTCCTGGGGAAAAACTGTTTTTT
v_gene: TRBV6-6; abundance: many; j_gene: TRBJ1-1; d_gene: NA; CDR3aa: CASSRDGNTEAFF; CDR3nt: TGTGCCAGCAGTAGGGACGGGAACACTGAAGCTTTCTTT
v_gene: TRBV29-1; abundance: NA; j_gene: TRBJ2-5; d_gene: TRBD1; CDR3aa: CSVEPPGTGETQYF; CDR3nt: TGCAGCGTTGAGCCCCCCGGGACAGGAGAGACCCAGTACTTC
v_gene: TRBV4-1; abundance: few; j_gene: TRBJ2-2; d_gene: NA; CDR3aa: CASSDRPGELFF; CDR3nt: TGCGCCAGCAGCGATCGGCCCGGGGAGCTGTTTTTT
v_gene: TRBV12-3/TRBV12-4; abundance: NA; j_gene: TRBJ1-4; d_gene: NA; CDR3aa: CASSLAPSRGSNEKLFF; CDR3nt: TGTGCCAGCAGTTTAGCGCCCAGTAGAGGATCTAATGAAAAACTGTTTTTT
v_gene: TRBV27; abundance: few; j_gene: TRBJ2-1; d_gene: TRBD2; CDR3aa: CASKSFPGGYNEQFF; CDR3nt: TGTGCCAGCAAAAGTTTCCCGGGGGGATACAATGAGCAGTTCTTC
v_gene: TRBV5-1; abundance: many; j_gene: TRBJ2-1; d_gene: TRBD1; CDR3aa: CASSPGTGREQFF; CDR3nt: TGCGCCAGCAGCCCGGGGACAGGGCGTGAGCAGTTCTTC
v_gene: TRBV29-1; abundance: few; j_gene: TRBJ2-7; d_gene: NA; CDR3aa: CSVEEIRAGAYEQYF; CDR3nt: TGCAGCGTTGAAGAAATACGGGCAGGGGCCTACGAGCAGTACTTC
v_gene: TRBV4-1; abundance: NA; j_gene: TRBJ2-7; d_gene: TRBD1; CDR3aa: CASSQGQGGVYEQYF; CDR3nt: TGCGCCAGCAGCCAGGGACAGGGGGGGGTTTACGAGCAGTACTTC
v_gene: TRBV4-1; abundance: NA; j_gene: TRBJ1-2; d_gene: NA; CDR3aa: CASSQDHLSGDYTF; CDR3nt: TGCGCCAGCAGCCAAGATCACCTCTCAGGGGACTACACCTTC
v_gene: TRBV6-2/TRBV6-3; abundance: NA; j_gene: TRBJ1-1; d_gene: NA; CDR3aa: CASRTNTPGNTEAFF; CDR3nt: TGTGCCAGCAGAACAAACACCCCAGGGAACACTGAAGCTTTCTTT
v_gene: TRBV18; abundance: few; j_gene: TRBJ2-1; d_gene: NA; CDR3aa: CASSPRPPTYNEQFF; CDR3nt: TGTGCCAGCTCACCACGGCCTCCTACTTACAATGAGCAGTTCTTC
v_gene: TRBV27; abundance: few; j_gene: TRBJ1-2; d_gene: NA; CDR3aa: CASSFIPNYGYTF; CDR3nt: TGTGCCAGCAGTTTTATACCTAACTATGGCTACACCTTC
v_gene: TRBV11-3; abundance: NA; j_gene: TRBJ1-1; d_gene: NA; CDR3aa: CASSDPGGQAFF; CDR3nt: TGTGCCAGCAGCGACCCCGGGGGGCAAGCTTTCTTT
v_gene: TRBV6-2/TRBV6-3; abundance: few; j_gene: TRBJ1-1; d_gene: TRBD1; CDR3aa: CASSYWGQGGPNTEAFF; CDR3nt: TGTGCCAGCAGTTACTGGGGACAGGGTGGACCGAACACTGAAGCTTTCTTT
v_gene: TRBV7-2; abundance: few; j_gene: TRBJ2-1; d_gene: NA; CDR3aa: CASSPPSTWGFF; CDR3nt: TGTGCCAGCAGCCCCCCCTCGACATGGGGGTTCTTC
v_gene: TRBV7-9; abundance: NA; j_gene: TRBJ2-3; d_gene: NA; CDR3aa: CASSFPRGPEDTQYF; CDR3nt: TGTGCCAGCAGCTTCCCTCGGGGACCTGAAGATACGCAGTATTTT
v_gene: TRBV7-9; abundance: few; j_gene: TRBJ2-3; d_gene: NA; CDR3aa: CASSLGAPDTQYF; CDR3nt: TGTGCCAGCAGCTTAGGGGCCCCTGATACGCAGTATTTT
v_gene: TRBV10-3; abundance: NA; j_gene: TRBJ1-5; d_gene: NA; CDR3aa: CAISESNSGPSNQPQHF; CDR3nt: TGTGCCATCAGTGAGTCGAATTCGGGGCCCAGCAATCAGCCCCAGCATTTT